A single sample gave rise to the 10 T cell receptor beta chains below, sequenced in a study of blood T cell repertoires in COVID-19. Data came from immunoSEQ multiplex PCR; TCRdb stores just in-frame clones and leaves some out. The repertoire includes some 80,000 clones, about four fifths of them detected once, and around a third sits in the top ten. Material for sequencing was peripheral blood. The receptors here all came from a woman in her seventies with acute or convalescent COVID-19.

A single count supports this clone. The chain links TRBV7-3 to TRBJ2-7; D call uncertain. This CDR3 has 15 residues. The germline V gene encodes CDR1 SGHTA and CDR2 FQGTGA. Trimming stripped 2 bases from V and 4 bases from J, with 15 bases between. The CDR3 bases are TGTGCCAGCAGCTTATCTTCCGGGTCACAATACGAGCAGTACTTC. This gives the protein CASSLSSGSQYEQYF.

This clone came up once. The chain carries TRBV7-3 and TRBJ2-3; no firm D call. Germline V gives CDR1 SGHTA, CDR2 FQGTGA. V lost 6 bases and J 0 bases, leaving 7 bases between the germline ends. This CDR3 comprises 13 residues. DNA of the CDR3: TGTGCCAGCAGTTTCGGTAGCACAGATACGCAGTATTTT. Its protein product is CASSFGSTDTQYF.

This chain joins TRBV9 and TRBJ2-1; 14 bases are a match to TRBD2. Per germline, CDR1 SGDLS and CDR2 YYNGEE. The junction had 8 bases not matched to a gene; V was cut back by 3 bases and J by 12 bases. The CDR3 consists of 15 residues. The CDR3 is CASSAYPGLAGAQFF. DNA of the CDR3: TGTGCCAGCAGCGCATATCCGGGACTAGCGGGAGCGCAGTTCTTC.

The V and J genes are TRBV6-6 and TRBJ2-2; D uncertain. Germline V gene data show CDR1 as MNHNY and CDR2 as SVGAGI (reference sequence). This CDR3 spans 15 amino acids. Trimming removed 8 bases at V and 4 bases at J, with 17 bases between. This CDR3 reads CASWPDSRITGELFF. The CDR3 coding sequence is TGTGCCAGCTGGCCCGACTCCCGAATCACCGGGGAGCTGTTTTTT.

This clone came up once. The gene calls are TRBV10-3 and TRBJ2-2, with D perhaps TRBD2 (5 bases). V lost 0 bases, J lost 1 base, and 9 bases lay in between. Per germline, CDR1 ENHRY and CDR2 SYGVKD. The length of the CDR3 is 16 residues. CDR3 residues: CAISESVGVNTGELFF. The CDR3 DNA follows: TGTGCCATCAGTGAGTCAGTGGGAGTGAACACCGGGGAGCTGTTTTTT.

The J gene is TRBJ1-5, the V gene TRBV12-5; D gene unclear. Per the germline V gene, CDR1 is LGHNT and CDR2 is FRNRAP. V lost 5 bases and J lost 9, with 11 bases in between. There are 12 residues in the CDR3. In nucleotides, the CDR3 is TGTGCTAGTGGTCTCCTCGAGCGGCCCCAGCATTTT. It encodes CASGLLERPQHF.

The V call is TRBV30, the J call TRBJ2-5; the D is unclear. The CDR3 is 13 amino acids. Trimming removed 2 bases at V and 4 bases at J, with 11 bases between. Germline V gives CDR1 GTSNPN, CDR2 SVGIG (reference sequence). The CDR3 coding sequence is TGTGCCTGGAGTCTGCTGGCCTTAGAGACCCAGTACTTC. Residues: CAWSLLALETQYF.

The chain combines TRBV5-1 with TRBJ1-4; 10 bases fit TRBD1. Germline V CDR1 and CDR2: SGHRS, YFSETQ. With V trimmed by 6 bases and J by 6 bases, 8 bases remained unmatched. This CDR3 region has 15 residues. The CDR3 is CASTTGGGVDEKLFF. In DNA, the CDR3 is TGCGCCAGCACGACAGGGGGCGGAGTAGATGAAAAACTGTTTTTT.

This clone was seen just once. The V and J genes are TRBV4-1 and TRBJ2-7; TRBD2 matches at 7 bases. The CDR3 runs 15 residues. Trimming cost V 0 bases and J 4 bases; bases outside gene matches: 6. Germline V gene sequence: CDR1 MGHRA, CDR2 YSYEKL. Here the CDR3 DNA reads TGCGCCAGCAGCCAAGAGCGTTCTAGCGGATACGAGCAGTACTTC. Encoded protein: CASSQERSSGYEQYF.

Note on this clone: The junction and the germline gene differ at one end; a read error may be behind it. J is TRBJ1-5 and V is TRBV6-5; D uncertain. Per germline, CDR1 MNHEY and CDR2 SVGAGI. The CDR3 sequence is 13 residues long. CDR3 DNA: TGTGCCAGCAGTGACTCTCGCCAGCAGCCCCAGCATTTT. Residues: CASSDSRQQPQHF.